What follows are 27 T cell receptor beta chains derived from one specimen sequenced in a study of OX40 agonist ivuxolimab in advanced cancers. Only in-frame clones appear in the TCRdb table, and some are missing; sequencing was by immunoSEQ multiplex PCR. The sample has about 50,000 clones, roughly 87% seen once; the top ten hold about 0.66%. Source: CD4+ or CD8+ T cells sorted from blood, taken in a trial of the OX40 agonist ivuxolimab. Receptor source: an adult with an advanced solid tumor such as melanoma, head and neck, liver or kidney cancer.

This chain connects TRBV6-1 to TRBJ2-1; 8 nucleotides line up with TRBD2. Germline CDR1 and CDR2: MNHNS and SASEGT. Trimming took 6 bases from V and 3 from J; bases not matched to a gene: 1. There are 13 residues in the CDR3. The CDR3 sequence: CASSGTSYNEQFF. The CDR3 nucleotides are TGTGCCAGCAGCGGGACTAGCTACAATGAGCAGTTCTTC.

V is TRBV11-2 and J is TRBJ1-1; D is uncertain. The length of the CDR3 is 15 residues. CDR1 and CDR2 from the germline V gene are SGHAT and FQNNGV. V shed 1 base and J shed 0 bases, with 9 bases lying between them. This CDR3 reads CASSLVAGMNTEAFF. In DNA, the CDR3 is TGTGCCAGCAGCTTAGTGGCAGGCATGAACACTGAAGCTTTCTTT.

The chain combines TRBV4-1 with TRBJ2-7; no reliable D call. Germline CDR1 reads MGHRA; CDR2 reads YSYEKL. The V and J ends lost 1 base and 2 bases respectively, with 9 bases between them. CDR3 length equals 14 residues. Written as DNA, the CDR3 is TGCGCCAGCAGCCAAGTGTCTGGTCCCTACGAGCAGTACTTC. Translated, it gives CASSQVSGPYEQYF.

The chain couples TRBV6-1 to TRBJ2-7; D possibly corresponds to TRBD2 (5 bases). The CDR3 has 11 residues. CDR1 is MNHNS, CDR2 SASEGT, per germline. V was pared by 10 bases and J by 4 bases, with 11 bases between. As DNA, the CDR3 is TGTGCCACACAGAGGGAGTACGAGCAGTACTTC. Translating gives CATQREYEQYF.

DNA for the CDR3: TGTGCCAGCGGGACTAGCGGAGCCTACGAGCAGTACTTC. Translating it yields CASGTSGAYEQYF. This chain connects TRBV6-5 to TRBJ2-7; 11 bases agree with TRBD2. CDR1 MNHEY and CDR2 SVGAGI come from the germline V gene. V dropped 8 bases and J dropped 2; count of bases not matched to a gene: 2. The CDR3 length is 13 residues.

The CDR3 is CASIPRGLNYGYTF. In nucleotides, the CDR3 is TGTGCCAGCATACCCAGGGGTCTTAACTATGGCTACACCTTC. The gene calls are TRBV5-6 and TRBJ1-2, with D perhaps TRBD1 (6 bases). CDR3 length equals 14 residues. Germline assignment: CDR1 SGHDT and CDR2 YYEEEE. V was pared by 6 bases and J by 1 base, with 13 bases between.

The J gene is TRBJ2-2, the V gene TRBV6-5, with 10 positions matching TRBD2. With V trimmed by 4 bases and J by 5 bases, 7 bases remained unmatched. The CDR3 has 16 amino acids. CDR1 MNHEY and CDR2 SVGAGI come from the germline V gene. The CDR3, as DNA: TGTGCCAGCAGTTCCACCAGCGGGAGGGGTACCGGGGAGCTGTTTTTT. Its protein is CASSSTSGRGTGELFF.

V and J are TRBV15 and TRBJ2-7; 13 bases line up with TRBD2. The CDR3 length is 18 residues. Per germline, CDR1 LNHNV and CDR2 YYDKDF (reference sequence). The J segment lost 2 bases and the V segment lost 2 bases, leaving 9 bases of the junction unmatched. This CDR3 reads CATSRWKGTSGTAYEQYF. The DNA for the CDR3 is TGTGCCACCAGCAGATGGAAAGGGACTAGCGGGACCGCCTACGAGCAGTACTTC.

The V and J genes are TRBV5-5 and TRBJ2-1, with 15 bases identical to TRBD2. This CDR3 spans 17 amino acids. V dropped 4 bases and J dropped 6; count of bases not matched to a gene: 8. Germline-derived CDR1 and CDR2 are SGHKS and YYEKEE (reference sequence). CDR3 bases: TGTGCCAGCAGCCAGGCCTGGGGACTAGCGGGAGGCAATGAGCAGTTCTTC. Its protein product is CASSQAWGLAGGNEQFF.

This clone has more than one count but fewer than ten. V usage is TRBV19 and J usage is TRBJ1-5, with a tentative D call TRBD1 (6 bases). This CDR3 has 13 residues. Deletions cut 9 bases from V and 7 bases from J, with 16 bases between. From germline, CDR1 is LNHDA and CDR2 SQIVND (reference sequence). The CDR3 spells CASKYGGQQPQHF. DNA for the CDR3: TGTGCCAGCAAGTATGGGGGGCAGCAGCCCCAGCATTTT.

V usage is TRBV19 and J usage is TRBJ1-3; 7 bases match TRBD1. Germline lookup yields CDR1 LNHDA and CDR2 SQIVND (reference sequence). V lost 4 bases to trimming and J lost 4 bases; unmatched junction nucleotides: 4. The CDR3 has 14 amino acids. The CDR3 DNA reads as TGTGCCAGTAGTAAAGGGGGCTCAGGAAACACCATATATTTT. Its translation is CASSKGGSGNTIYF.

J is TRBJ1-1 and V is TRBV19; D possibly corresponds to TRBD1 (6 bases). This CDR3 has 14 amino acids. CDR1 LNHDA and CDR2 SQIVND come from the germline V gene (reference sequence). V was shortened by 7 bases and J by 2 bases, with 14 bases between the two germline ends. The CDR3 spells CASTPGTPNTEAFF. Written as DNA, the CDR3 is TGTGCCAGTACCCCCGGGACACCCAACACTGAAGCTTTCTTT.

This chain connects TRBV14 to TRBJ2-5; TRBD2 agrees at 7 bases. Germline loops: CDR1 SGHDN, CDR2 FVKESK. The CDR3 runs 16 residues. V was pared by 3 bases and J by 4 bases, with 11 bases of the junction left unmatched. The CDR3 nucleotides are TGTGCCAGCAGCCAGACTAGCTACACTGGGGGAGAGACCCAGTACTTC. Translating it yields CASSQTSYTGGETQYF.

CDR3: CASSYSFSREQYF. CDR3 coding DNA: TGTGCCAGCAGTTACTCCTTTTCTAGGGAGCAGTACTTC. The chain combines TRBV6-5 with TRBJ2-7; D gene ambiguous. CDR3 length: 13 amino acids. Germline V gene data show CDR1 as MNHEY and CDR2 as SVGAGI. V was trimmed by 0 bases and J by 7 bases, leaving 10 bases between them.

The J gene is TRBJ2-1, the V gene TRBV9; D is perhaps TRBD2 (6 bases). The CDR3 spans 14 residues. V was pared by 2 bases and J by 6 bases, with 12 bases between. Germline CDR1 SGDLS, CDR2 YYNGEE. Here the CDR3 reads CASSVDGTRNEQFF. CDR3 bases: TGTGCCAGCAGCGTGGATGGGACTCGCAATGAGCAGTTCTTC.

This clone was detected only once. The V gene is TRBV6-1, the J gene TRBJ1-1; 11 bases align to TRBD1. CDR3 length equals 14 residues. Per germline, CDR1 MNHNS and CDR2 SASEGT. J lost 4 bases, V lost 5 bases, and 3 bases had no gene match. The DNA of the CDR3 is TGTGCCAGCAGTTCCGGGACAGGGGGCACTGAAGCTTTCTTT. This sequence encodes CASSSGTGGTEAFF.

The J gene is TRBJ2-3, the V gene TRBV7-2; 9 bases align to TRBD2. J gave up 7 bases and V 1 base, and 9 bases lay outside the gene matches. The germline V gene has CDR1 SGHTA and CDR2 FQGNSA. The CDR3 totals 16 residues. The chain's CDR3 is CASSLDAGGTTYTQYF. The CDR3, as DNA: TGTGCCAGCAGCTTAGATGCGGGAGGGACTACTTATACGCAGTATTTT.

The genes are TRBV7-3 and TRBJ1-1; 7 bases match TRBD1. This CDR3 has 15 residues. Per germline, CDR1 SGHTA and CDR2 FQGTGA. Losses at the gene ends were 1 base for V and 4 bases for J; bases not matched to a gene: 6. The CDR3 bases are TGTGCCAGCAGCTTAAATCCAGGGGGTAGCACTGAAGCTTTCTTT. Translated: CASSLNPGGSTEAFF.

The chain couples TRBV11-2 to TRBJ2-5; D remains unclear. Deletions cut 5 bases from V and 5 bases from J, with 12 bases between. The CDR3 loop spans 13 amino acids. From germline, CDR1 is SGHAT and CDR2 FQNNGV. As DNA, the CDR3 is TGTGCCAGCAGCGCCCGGCGGCGGGAGACCCAGTACTTC. This encodes CASSARRRETQYF. Full variable domain (remainder filled in from reference TRBV11-2 and TRBJ2-5): EAGVAQSPRYKIIEKRQSVAFWCNPISGHATLYWYQQILGQGPKLLIQFQNNGVVDDSQLPKDRFSAERLKGVDSTLKIQPAKLEDSAVYLCASSARRRETQYFGPGTRLLVL.

The chain has TRBV7-6 and TRBJ2-5; 9 nucleotides align to TRBD1. Germline CDR1 SGHVS, CDR2 FNYEAQ. The CDR3 runs to 14 residues. Losses at the gene ends were 5 bases for V and 4 bases for J; bases not matched to a gene: 5. Here the CDR3 DNA reads TGTGCCAGCAGCCCGGGGACAGGGATAGAGACCCAGTACTTC. Protein product: CASSPGTGIETQYF.

The rearrangement links TRBV7-9 to TRBJ2-1; no clear D gene. This CDR3 is built from 18 residues. V shed 1 base and J shed 1 base, with 17 bases lying between them. CDR1 SEHNR and CDR2 FQNEAQ come from the germline V gene (reference sequence). The CDR3 region has the DNA TGTGCCAGCAGCTTAGGATCTGGGGTGGCTTTTTCCTACAATGAGCAGTTCTTC. Protein sequence: CASSLGSGVAFSYNEQFF.

A few counts support this clone. CDR3: CASSIGGSTSTNYGYTF. For the CDR3, the DNA is TGTGCCAGTAGTATAGGGGGCAGCACAAGCACTAACTATGGCTACACCTTC. The rearrangement links TRBV19 to TRBJ1-2; D is perhaps TRBD1 (5 bases). With 1 base removed from V and 0 bases from J, the gap between germline ends came to 15 bases. This CDR3 has 17 residues. Germline CDR1 is LNHDA and CDR2 is SQIVND (reference sequence).

The chain couples TRBV6-1 to TRBJ2-7; D could derive from TRBD1 or TRBD2 (5 bases each). The germline V and J ends were trimmed by 1 base and 4 bases, with 17 bases remaining between them. This CDR3 is built from 16 residues. Germline-derived CDR1 and CDR2 are MNHNS and SASEGT. This CDR3 is CASSEEWDLIRYEQYF. For the CDR3, the DNA is TGTGCCAGCAGTGAAGAATGGGACCTCATTCGGTACGAGCAGTACTTC.

This clone has just one count. The chain uses TRBV9 and TRBJ2-6; tentative D call: TRBD1 (6 bases). Looked up from germline, CDR1 is SGDLS and CDR2 is YYNGEE. V lost 1 base, J lost 0 bases, and 17 bases lay in between. The CDR3 runs 19 residues. CDR3 nucleotides: TGTGCCAGCAGCGTACAGGTTGGGACAAGGGGCTCTGGGGCCAACGTCCTGACTTTC. Its protein is CASSVQVGTRGSGANVLTF.

The V and J genes are TRBV19 and TRBJ1-4; the D is unclear. This CDR3 is built from 13 residues. CDR1 is LNHDA, CDR2 SQIVND, per germline (reference sequence). V was shortened by 3 bases and J by 8 bases, with 10 bases between the two germline ends. CDR3 sequence (DNA): TGTGCCAGTAGTATGACGTGGCGGGAAAAACTGTTTTTT. It specifies CASSMTWREKLFF.

The CDR3 is CASSYSGDFSGNTIYF. DNA for the CDR3: TGTGCCAGCAGTTACTCGGGGGACTTCTCTGGAAACACCATATATTTT. The chain carries TRBV6-5 and TRBJ1-3; a possible D gene is TRBD1 (5 bases). V lost 0 bases, J lost 0 bases, and 9 bases lay in between. The CDR3 has 16 residues. Looked up from germline, CDR1 is MNHEY and CDR2 is SVGAGI.

The rearrangement joins TRBV2 to TRBJ2-1; no definite D call. Trimming shortened V by 3 bases and J by 6 bases, and 6 bases separated the two germline ends. Germline V lookup: CDR1 SNHLY, CDR2 FYNNEI. CDR3 length: 12 residues. The CDR3 loop is CASSDHPNEQFF. CDR3 sequence (DNA): TGTGCCAGCAGTGATCACCCCAATGAGCAGTTCTTC.